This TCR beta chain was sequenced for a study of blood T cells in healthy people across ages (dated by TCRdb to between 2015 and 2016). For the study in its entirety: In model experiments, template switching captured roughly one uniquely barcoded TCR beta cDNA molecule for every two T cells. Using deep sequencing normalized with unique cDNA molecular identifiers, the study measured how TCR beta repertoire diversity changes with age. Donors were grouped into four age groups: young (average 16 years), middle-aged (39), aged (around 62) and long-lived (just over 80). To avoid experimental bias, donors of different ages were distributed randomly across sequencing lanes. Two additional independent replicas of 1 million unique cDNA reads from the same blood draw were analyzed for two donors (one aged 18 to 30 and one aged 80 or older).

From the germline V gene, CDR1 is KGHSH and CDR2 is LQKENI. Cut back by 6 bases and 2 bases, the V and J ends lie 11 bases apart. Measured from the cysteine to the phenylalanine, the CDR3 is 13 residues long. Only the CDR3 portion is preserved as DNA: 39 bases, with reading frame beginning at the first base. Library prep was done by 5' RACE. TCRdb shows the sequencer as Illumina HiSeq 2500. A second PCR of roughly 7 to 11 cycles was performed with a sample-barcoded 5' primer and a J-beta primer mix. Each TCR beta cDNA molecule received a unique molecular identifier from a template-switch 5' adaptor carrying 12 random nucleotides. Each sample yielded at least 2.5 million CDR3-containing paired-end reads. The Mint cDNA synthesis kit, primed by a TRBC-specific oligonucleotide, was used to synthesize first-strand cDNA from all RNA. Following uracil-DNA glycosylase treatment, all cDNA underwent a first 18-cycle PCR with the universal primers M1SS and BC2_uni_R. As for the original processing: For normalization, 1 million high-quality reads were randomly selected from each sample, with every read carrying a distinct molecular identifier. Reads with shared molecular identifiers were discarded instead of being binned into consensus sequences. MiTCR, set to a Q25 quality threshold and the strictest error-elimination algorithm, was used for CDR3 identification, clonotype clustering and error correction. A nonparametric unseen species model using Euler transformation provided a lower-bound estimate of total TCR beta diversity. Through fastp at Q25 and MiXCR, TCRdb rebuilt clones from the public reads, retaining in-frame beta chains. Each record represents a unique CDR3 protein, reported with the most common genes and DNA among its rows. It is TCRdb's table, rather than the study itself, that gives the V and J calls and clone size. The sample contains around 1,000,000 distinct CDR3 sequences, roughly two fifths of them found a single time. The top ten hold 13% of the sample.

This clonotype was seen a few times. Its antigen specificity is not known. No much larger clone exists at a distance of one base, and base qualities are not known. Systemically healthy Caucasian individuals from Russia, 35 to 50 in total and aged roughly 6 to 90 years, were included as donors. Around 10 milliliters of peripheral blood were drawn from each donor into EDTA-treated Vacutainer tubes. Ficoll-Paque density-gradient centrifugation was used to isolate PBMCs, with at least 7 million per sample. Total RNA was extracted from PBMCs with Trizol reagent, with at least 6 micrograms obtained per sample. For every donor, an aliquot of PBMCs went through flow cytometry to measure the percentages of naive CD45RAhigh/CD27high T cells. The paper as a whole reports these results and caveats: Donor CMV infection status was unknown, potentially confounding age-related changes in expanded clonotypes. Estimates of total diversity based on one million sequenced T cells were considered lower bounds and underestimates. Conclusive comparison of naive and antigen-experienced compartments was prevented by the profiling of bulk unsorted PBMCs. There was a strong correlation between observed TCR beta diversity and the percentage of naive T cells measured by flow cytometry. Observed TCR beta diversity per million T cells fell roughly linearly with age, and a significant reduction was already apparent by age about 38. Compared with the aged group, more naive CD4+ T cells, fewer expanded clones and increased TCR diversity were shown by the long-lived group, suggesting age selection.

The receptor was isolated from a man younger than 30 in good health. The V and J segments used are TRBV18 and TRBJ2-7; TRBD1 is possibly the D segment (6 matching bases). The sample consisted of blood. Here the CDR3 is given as CASSPTGPYEQYF. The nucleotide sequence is TGTGCCAGCTCGCCGACAGGTCCCTACGAGCAGTACTTC. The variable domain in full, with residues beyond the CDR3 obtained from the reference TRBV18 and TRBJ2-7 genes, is NAGVMQNPRHLVRRRGQEARLRCSPMKGHSHVYWYRQLPEEGLKFMVYLQKENIIDESGMPKERFSAEFPKEGPSILRIQQVVRGDSAAYFCASSPTGPYEQYFGPGTRLTVT.